Listed below are T cell receptor beta chains from one sample, sequenced in a study of cytomegalovirus exposure and HLA in healthy donors. This table comes from immunoSEQ multiplex PCR, and its TCRdb copy is limited to in-frame clones, with some not included. The sample comprises 150,000 to 200,000 clones, over 70% of which are singletons, and approximately 6.8% rests with the top ten. Specimen: PBMCs. All receptors come from a man younger than 40 in good health and CMV-seropositive. Both conserved end residues are part of each CDR3. Clone size is given for some rows only: seen once, a few or many times, or a class if the clone is expanded.

len	abundance	j_gene	v_gene	CDR3aa
14	once	TRBJ2-1	TRBV5-4	CASSLGGPTNEQFF
12	.	TRBJ1-4	TRBV6-6	CASSLLNEKLFF
13	few	TRBJ1-1	TRBV5-4	CASSLGHNTEAFF
14	few	TRBJ1-3	TRBV2	CASSGQGAGDTIYF
18	.	TRBJ2-2	TRBV4-2	CASSQESLGTGDTGELFF
18	once	TRBJ2-7	TRBV27	CASSLQRMVGTGTERQYF
15	.	TRBJ1-1	TRBV25-1	CASSAGRTVNTEAFF
18	.	TRBJ1-1	TRBV5-1	CASSTGRDRGRVNTEAFF
14	.	TRBJ2-5	TRBV7-9	CSSSLRGQTETQYF
15	.	TRBJ2-2	TRBV6-5	CASRGQGQYTGELFF
17	.	TRBJ2-7	TRBV7-9	CSSRPLSLAGPSYEQYF
15	.	TRBJ2-5	TRBV9	CASSASGLPYETQYF
12	.	TRBJ2-1	TRBV6-1	CASSEYYNEQFF
14	.	TRBJ2-7	TRBV5-1	CASSLGTDTYEQYF
16	.	TRBJ1-1	TRBV4-2	CASSQDVGDENTEAFF
13	few	TRBJ2-7	TRBV11-2	CASSLVPVYEQYF
18	.	TRBJ2-2	TRBV5-1	CASSHGNRQGAWTGELFF
15	.	TRBJ2-1	TRBV27	CASSFSSFSYNEQFF
14	.	TRBJ1-2	TRBV2	CASSEAAGNYGYTF
15	.	TRBJ2-1	TRBV4-1	CASSQRGSSYNEQFF
15	.	TRBJ2-7	TRBV5-1	CASSLSDGRGYEQYF
19	few	TRBJ2-6	TRBV23-1	CASSQWQIAGGPGANVLTF
15	.	TRBJ2-1	TRBV5-1	CASKVAQTTYNEQFF
14	.	TRBJ2-3	TRBV19	CASSTGPGTDTQYF
20	.	TRBJ2-1	TRBV5-4	CASSPGTSGRQGLSYNEQFF
19	.	TRBJ1-5	TRBV7-9	CASSLEGGAGTLGNQPQHF
13	.	TRBJ2-3	TRBV11-2	CASSLGATDTQYF
15	once	TRBJ2-1	TRBV5-1	CASSSSGSSYNEQFF
12	.	TRBJ2-7	TRBV19	CAASQGPDEQYF
16	.	TRBJ2-2	TRBV6-4	CASSDSHGRAVGELFF
16	few	TRBJ1-3	TRBV6-1	CASSEDVTGAGNTIYF
16	.	TRBJ1-3	TRBV28	CASSSAMTGRLYTIYF
15	.	TRBJ2-5	TRBV2	CASSLGTGDQETQYF
13	.	TRBJ2-1	TRBV7-2	CASSLVGRNEQFF
16	few	TRBJ2-2	TRBV7-9	CASSPRGPLADGELFF
15	.	TRBJ1-1	TRBV19	CASSIRPQPGTEAFF
13	.	TRBJ1-2	TRBV7-2	CASSTTGDGGYTF
13	.	TRBJ1-2	TRBV7-9	CASSPGQNYGYTF
14	.	TRBJ2-5	TRBV5-4	CASSNGQFLETQYF
15	few	TRBJ2-5	TRBV6-1	CASERVAGEGETQYF
14	.	TRBJ2-7	TRBV6-5	CASSYSDNSYEQYF
16	.	TRBJ2-7	TRBV28	CASSLRSRTLKGEQYF
16	.	TRBJ2-2	TRBV11-3	CASSTTGLRNTGELFF
18	.	TRBJ2-4	TRBV28	CASSLLRLADLAKNIQYF
13	few	TRBJ2-2	TRBV19	CASSPPGHGELFF
16	.	TRBJ2-1	TRBV5-6	CASSLGLRGSFSEQFF
15	few	TRBJ2-5	TRBV28	CASSPWGERGETQYF
13	.	TRBJ2-1	TRBV7-2	CASVRGWFNEQFF